One sample yielded the 24 T cell receptor beta chains listed below, sequenced in a study of blood T cells in healthy people across ages. A second PCR, run for roughly 7 to 12 cycles, used a sample-barcoded 5' primer plus a J-beta primer mix. One entry per CDR3 protein, called by TCRdb with MiXCR from the 5' RACE reads. The sample consists of over 750,000 distinct CDR3 sequences, 20% to 25% of them appearing once. In addition, the sample was reused for a study of T cells of mothers and their children.

Input material: blood. The receptor set was obtained from a boy aged 5-17 years in good health.

Only a few counts were recorded for this clonotype. J is TRBJ1-1 and V is TRBV3-1, with D perhaps TRBD1 (5 bases). Germline V gene lookup returns CDR1 LGHDT and CDR2 YNNKEL (reference sequence). This CDR3 contains 14 residues. V dropped 4 bases and J dropped 4 bases, with 13 bases sitting between them. The CDR3: CASSPLTAATEAFF. The DNA for the CDR3 is TGTGCCAGCAGCCCACTGACAGCGGCCACTGAAGCTTTCTTT.

This rearrangement joins TRBV10-3 to TRBJ2-1; D remains ambiguous. The germline V gene has CDR1 ENHRY and CDR2 SYGVKD. Trimming left V 3 bases short and J 4 bases short, with 7 bases between. CDR3 size: 13 residues. This CDR3 is CAISDWVYNEQFF. In DNA form, the CDR3 reads TGTGCCATCAGTGATTGGGTGTACAATGAGCAGTTCTTC.

This chain joins TRBV24-1 and TRBJ2-5; 7 bases align to TRBD2. The germline V gene has CDR1 KGHDR and CDR2 SFDVKD. After removal of 3 bases from V and 5 bases from J, the junction contained 5 bases not matched to a gene. This CDR3 has 14 amino acids. This CDR3 reads CATSDVRGGETQYF. The CDR3 DNA sequence: TGTGCCACCAGTGATGTTAGGGGAGGGGAGACCCAGTACTTC.

V gene TRBV15 combines with J gene TRBJ2-3; D unclear. This CDR3 region has 12 residues. Germline loops: CDR1 LNHNV, CDR2 YYDKDF (reference sequence). Trimming cost V 0 bases and J 7 bases, with 5 bases left between them. For the CDR3, the DNA is TGTGCCACCAGCAGAGAAATCTATACGCAGTATTTT. The encoded protein is CATSREIYTQYF. Combining the CDR3 with reference TRBV15 and TRBJ2-3 gives the whole variable domain DAMVIQNPRYQVTQFGKPVTLSCSQTLNHNVMYWYQQKSSQAPKLLFHYYDKDFNNEADTPDNFQSRRPNTSFCFLDIRSPGLGDTAMYLCATSREIYTQYFGPGTRLTVL.

This clonotype was detected a few times. The chain combines TRBV20-1 with TRBJ2-7, with D possibly TRBD1 on 6 matching bases. The CDR3 has 16 amino acids. Germline-derived CDR1 and CDR2 are DFQATT and SNEGSKA (reference sequence). V shed 0 bases and J shed 3 bases, with 18 bases lying between them. The CDR3 region has the DNA TGCAGTGCTAGAGACCCCCTAGGGACATTAGGCTACGAGCAGTACTTC. This translates into CSARDPLGTLGYEQYF.

The V and J genes are TRBV5-1 and TRBJ2-5; D is perhaps TRBD2 (6 bases). The DNA matches TRBJ2-1 better at its end, which makes the J call doubtful. CDR1 and CDR2 (germline): SGHRS, YFSETQ. The CDR3 runs 14 residues. The CDR3 reads CASNLGSGGNEQFF. The DNA of the CDR3 is TGCGCCAGCAATTTGGGGTCCGGGGGAAATGAGCAGTTCTTC.

This clonotype has more than one count but fewer than ten. This chain connects TRBV29-1 to TRBJ2-5, with a tentative D call TRBD1 (5 bases). V was cut by 6 bases and J by 2 bases, with 16 bases left in between. Per the germline V gene, CDR1 is SQVTM and CDR2 is ANQGSEA. The length of the CDR3 is 14 residues. CDR3 nucleotides: TGCAGCGTGCGAAGGGGATTCCGGCAAGAGACCCAGTACTTC. Protein sequence: CSVRRGFRQETQYF. Filled out from reference TRBV29-1 and TRBJ2-5, the complete variable domain reads SAVISQKPSRDICQRGTSLTIQCQVDSQVTMMFWYRQQPGQSLTLIATANQGSEATYESGFVIDKFPISRPNLTFSTLTVSNMSPEDSSIYLCSVRRGFRQETQYFGPGTRLLVL.

The chain is built from TRBV4-1 and TRBJ1-4, with D unclear. Germline CDR1 is MGHRA and CDR2 is YSYEKL. This CDR3 contains 14 residues. V shed 0 bases and J shed 7 bases, with 9 bases lying between them. In DNA form, the CDR3 reads TGCGCCAGCAGCCAAGATGGTTGGGGTGAAAAACTGTTTTTT. Its translation is CASSQDGWGEKLFF.

The rearrangement links TRBV28 to TRBJ2-6; maybe TRBD1 (6 bases). The CDR3 has 16 amino acids. Trimming took off 10 bases at V and 0 bases at J, with 16 bases between the two ends. Germline values: CDR1 MDHEN, CDR2 SYDVKM. The CDR3 here is CATLTGNLSGANVLTF. CDR3 bases: TGTGCCACCTTAACAGGGAATCTCTCTGGGGCCAACGTCCTGACTTTC.

This clonotype has only a few counts. The chain uses TRBV4-3 and TRBJ2-3; D unresolved. The CDR3 contains 13 residues. Germline loops: CDR1 LGHNA, CDR2 YSLEER. Trimming removed 0 bases at V and 4 bases at J, with 5 bases between. In DNA form, the CDR3 reads TGCGCCAGCAGCCAAGAAAACGCAGATACGCAGTATTTT. Its protein is CASSQENADTQYF.

This clonotype was seen more than once but under ten times. V gene TRBV6-2 or TRBV6-3 combines with J gene TRBJ2-1; maybe TRBD1 (6 bases). The J call is in doubt because the DNA end fits TRBJ2-5 better. Germline loops: CDR1 MNHEY, CDR2 SVGEGT. The CDR3 length is 15 residues. CDR3 region: CASSYGITGTETQYF. Here the CDR3 DNA reads TGTGCCAGCAGTTACGGGATAACAGGGACAGAGACCCAGTACTTC.

This clonotype was seen a few times. The rearrangement links TRBV29-1 to TRBJ2-5; perhaps TRBD2 as D (6 bases). The J call may not be correct, given that the DNA end is closer to TRBJ2-1. CDR1 is SQVTM and CDR2 is ANQGSEA in the germline V gene. The CDR3 consists of 14 residues. This CDR3 reads CSFLRDSSDNEQFF. The CDR3 DNA follows: TGCAGCTTCCTGCGGGACTCCAGCGACAATGAGCAGTTCTTC.

The chain joins TRBV29-1 to TRBJ2-4; 10 bases are shared with TRBD1. Trimming removed 3 bases from V and 7 bases from J; junction bases left unmatched: 9. Germline V lookup: CDR1 SQVTM, CDR2 ANQGSEA. This CDR3 region has 15 residues. The DNA of the CDR3 is TGCAGCGTTGACTCGGGACAGGGGCTTGGGAACATTCAGTACTTC. As protein: CSVDSGQGLGNIQYF.

The sample holds a few counts of this clonotype. The CDR3 protein is CASSVGGQSYGYTF. In DNA form, the CDR3 reads TGTGCCAGCAGCGTAGGGGGACAGAGCTATGGCTACACCTTC. The chain recombines TRBV9 with TRBJ1-2; 7 positions match TRBD1. From germline, CDR1 is SGDLS and CDR2 YYNGEE. Germline trimming cut 0 bases from V and 4 bases from J; bases unmatched to any gene: 3. The CDR3 contains 14 residues.

The chain employs TRBV7-9 and TRBJ2-7, with D perhaps TRBD1 (6 bases). The germline gives CDR1 SEHNR, CDR2 FQNEAQ (reference sequence). The V and J ends lost 4 bases and 4 bases respectively, with 17 bases between them. The CDR3 runs 15 residues. The CDR3 sequence is CASSSPPDRVYEQYF. As DNA, the CDR3 is TGTGCCAGCAGCTCCCCCCCGGACAGAGTATACGAGCAGTACTTC.

CDR3 amino acids: CASSSIQGALNEQYF. CDR3 nucleotides: TGTGCCAGCAGCTCCATACAGGGGGCGCTGAACGAGCAGTACTTC. The chain is built from TRBV7-9 and TRBJ2-7; 9 positions agree with TRBD1. CDR1 is SEHNR, CDR2 FQNEAQ, per germline (reference sequence). The V gene end was trimmed by 4 bases and the J gene end by 5 bases; junction bases not matched to a gene: 9. The CDR3 consists of 15 residues.

In this sample, this clonotype turned up a few times. The V and J genes are TRBV15 and TRBJ2-7; 7 bases agree with TRBD1. V was clipped by 5 bases and J by 0 bases; unmatched bases: 1. Germline CDR1 is LNHNV and CDR2 is YYDKDF (reference sequence). The CDR3 sequence is 13 residues long. The CDR3 DNA reads as TGTGCCACCAGCGGGGACAGCTCCTACGAGCAGTACTTC. This codes for CATSGDSSYEQYF.

The sample holds a few counts of this clonotype. This sequence joins TRBV28 and TRBJ2-7, with D hard to call. Trimming took off 1 base at V and 3 bases at J, with 4 bases between the two ends. Germline V CDR1 and CDR2: MDHEN, SYDVKM. This CDR3 contains 12 residues. The CDR3 reads CASSLLVYEQYF. The CDR3 DNA reads TGTGCCAGCAGTTTATTGGTCTACGAGCAGTACTTC.

The chain has TRBV7-9 and TRBJ2-5; D is perhaps TRBD1 (5 bases). The end of the DNA is better explained by TRBJ2-7, so the J call may be wrong. Germline CDR1 is SEHNR and CDR2 is FQNEAQ (reference sequence). CDR3 length: 16 amino acids. CDR3 sequence: CASSLPPDTSTYEQYF. CDR3 sequence (DNA): TGTGCCAGCAGCTTACCCCCGGACACCTCAACCTACGAGCAGTACTTC.

This clonotype has ten or more counts. The rearrangement uses TRBV11-2 and TRBJ2-5, with TRBD1 as a possible D gene (6 bases). The CDR3 extends over 14 amino acids. Germline V gene data show CDR1 as SGHAT and CDR2 as FQNNGV. V gave up 5 bases and J gave up 4 bases, with 14 bases separating them. CDR3 sequence reads: CASSPFRGRETQYF. CDR3 sequence (DNA): TGTGCCAGCAGCCCATTCAGGGGAAGAGAGACCCAGTACTTC. Combining the CDR3 with reference TRBV11-2 and TRBJ2-5 gives the whole variable domain EAGVAQSPRYKIIEKRQSVAFWCNPISGHATLYWYQQILGQGPKLLIQFQNNGVVDDSQLPKDRFSAERLKGVDSTLKIQPAKLEDSAVYLCASSPFRGRETQYFGPGTRLLVL.

This clonotype was observed a single time. The V and J genes are TRBV29-1 and TRBJ2-5; possibly TRBD1 or TRBD2 for D (5 bases each). The CDR3 spans 14 residues. The V gene lost 0 bases and the J gene lost 5 bases, with 13 bases spanning the gap. Germline V gene lookup returns CDR1 SQVTM and CDR2 ANQGSEA. The CDR3 reads CSVEDWDPSETQYF. In DNA form, the CDR3 reads TGCAGCGTTGAAGATTGGGACCCATCGGAGACCCAGTACTTC.

The chain carries TRBV29-1 and TRBJ1-3; the D is unclear. The CDR3 consists of 14 residues. V lost 4 bases and J lost 0, with 10 bases in between. The germline V gene has CDR1 SQVTM and CDR2 ANQGSEA. In DNA form, the CDR3 reads TGCAGCGTTGCAGCCAGCCACTCTGGAAACACCATATATTTT. Its translation is CSVAASHSGNTIYF.

The chain carries TRBV6-5 and TRBJ2-1, with 12 positions matching TRBD2. The J call may be mistaken, given a closer DNA end match to TRBJ2-5. This CDR3 spans 17 amino acids. Germline-derived CDR1 and CDR2 are MNHEY and SVGAGI. DNA of the CDR3: TGTGCCAGCAGTTACAGCACTAGCGGGAGGAGAGGAGAGACCCAGTACTTC. The encoded protein is CASSYSTSGRRGETQYF.

In this sample, this clonotype turned up a few times. The chain has TRBV19 and TRBJ2-1; 8 nucleotides agree with TRBD2. This CDR3 spans 15 amino acids. V gave up 5 bases and J gave up 2 bases; unmatched junction bases: 5. Germline lookup yields CDR1 LNHDA and CDR2 SQIVND (reference sequence). The CDR3 DNA is TGTGCCAGTAGTGTGCGGGGGGTCGCCTACAATGAGCAGTTCTTC. This codes for CASSVRGVAYNEQFF.